The 27 T cell receptor beta chains presented below share a single source sample, sequenced in a study of technical replicates of blood from a few donors. The protocol was immunoSEQ multiplex PCR, while the TCRdb copy is restricted to in-frame clones and leaves out a portion. This table holds approximately 79,000 clones, approximately 95% found once. Material for sequencing was T cells isolated from PBMCs. The receptors derive from a human donor in good health.

The V and J genes are TRBV7-2 and TRBJ2-5; TRBD2 agrees at 9 bases. CDR1 SGHTA and CDR2 FQGNSA come from the germline V gene. The V segment lost 5 bases and the J segment 5 bases; nucleotides outside the gene matches: 9. This CDR3 spans 15 amino acids. DNA for the CDR3: TGTGCCAGCAGCCCTACGGAGCGGGGGGTTGAGACCCAGTACTTC. It translates to CASSPTERGVETQYF.

The chain joins TRBV28 to TRBJ1-2; 8 nucleotides agree with TRBD1. V shed 2 bases, J shed 5 bases, and the junction held 1 base outside the gene matches. CDR1 MDHEN and CDR2 SYDVKM come from the germline V gene. This CDR3 spans 13 amino acids. The CDR3 loop reads CASSLGQGYGYTF. The CDR3 coding sequence is TGTGCCAGCAGTTTAGGACAGGGTTATGGCTACACCTTC.

The chain uses TRBV5-8 and TRBJ2-7, with 8 bases that match TRBD2. Unmatched junction bases numbered 8, after V lost 7 bases and J lost 5 bases. The CDR3 runs to 13 residues. CDR1 and CDR2 (germline): SGHTS, YDEGEE. The CDR3: CASRISGGNEQYF. In DNA form, the CDR3 reads TGTGCCAGCCGTATATCGGGGGGGAACGAGCAGTACTTC.

J is TRBJ2-7 and V is TRBV5-6, with 9 bases fitting TRBD2. This CDR3 comprises 19 residues. Trimming took 1 base from V and 0 from J; bases not matched to a gene: 14. CDR1 and CDR2 from the germline V gene are SGHDT and YYEEEE. CDR3 DNA: TGTGCCAGCAGCTTGCTCTCCCCCCTAGCGGGACTGCGCTCCTACGAGCAGTACTTC. Translation gives CASSLLSPLAGLRSYEQYF.

CDR3 loop: CASSELAGYNEQYF. Written as DNA, the CDR3 is TGTGCCAGCAGCGAGCTAGCGGGTTACAACGAGCAGTACTTC. The genes are TRBV5-4 and TRBJ2-7; 8 bases map to TRBD2. The CDR3 contains 14 residues. Looked up from germline, CDR1 is SGHNT and CDR2 is YYREEE (reference sequence). Losses at the gene ends were 4 bases for V and 5 bases for J; bases not matched to a gene: 8.

The rearrangement uses TRBV28 and TRBJ2-2; D possibly corresponds to TRBD2 (6 bases). The CDR3 spans 14 residues. Germline V gene data show CDR1 as MDHEN and CDR2 as SYDVKM. V lost 9 bases and J lost 6, with 17 bases in between. The CDR3 DNA follows: TGTGCCAGTACGCGGTCAGGGAGGTCCGGGGAGCTGTTTTTT. This codes for CASTRSGRSGELFF.

The chain has TRBV15 and TRBJ2-7; a possible D gene is TRBD1 (6 bases). Germline-derived CDR1 and CDR2 are LNHNV and YYDKDF (reference sequence). Trimming stripped 0 bases from V and 4 bases from J, with 16 bases between. The CDR3 is made up of 16 amino acids. The CDR3 region is CATSRDTQGQGYEQYF. The CDR3, as DNA: TGTGCCACCAGCAGAGATACTCAGGGGCAGGGGTACGAGCAGTACTTC.

The J gene is TRBJ2-1, the V gene TRBV7-3; 13 nucleotides agree with TRBD2. V shed 6 bases, J shed 5 bases, and the junction held 4 bases outside the gene matches. Germline V gene lookup returns CDR1 SGHTA and CDR2 FQGTGA. This CDR3 is 15 amino acids long. The CDR3 protein is CASRQLAGGDNEQFF. The CDR3 DNA follows: TGTGCCAGCAGACAACTAGCGGGGGGGGACAATGAGCAGTTCTTC.

The chain recombines TRBV25-1 with TRBJ2-7, with 8 nucleotides matching TRBD1. The CDR3 spans 14 residues. Germline loops: CDR1 MGHDK, CDR2 SYGVNS. V dropped 3 bases and J dropped 5; count of bases not matched to a gene: 6. CDR3 in amino acids: CASSEGQENDEQYF. The DNA of the CDR3 is TGTGCCAGCAGTGAGGGACAGGAGAACGACGAGCAGTACTTC.

The genes are TRBV5-1 and TRBJ2-1; 8 bases are a match to TRBD2. The CDR3 sequence is 14 residues long. CDR1 is SGHRS and CDR2 is YFSETQ in the germline V gene. With 7 bases clipped from V and 1 base from J, the junction kept 4 bases outside the gene matches. CDR3 amino acids: CASQRESSYNEQFF. The CDR3, as DNA: TGCGCCAGCCAGCGGGAGAGTTCCTACAATGAGCAGTTCTTC.

The chain links TRBV19 to TRBJ2-2; tentatively, D is TRBD1 (6 bases). CDR3 length equals 15 residues. Germline V gene data show CDR1 as LNHDA and CDR2 as SQIVND (reference sequence). The ends were cut back, 7 bases at V and 8 bases at J, with 20 bases in the middle. CDR3 in amino acids: CASTPARGFEGELFF. The CDR3 DNA reads as TGTGCCAGTACCCCCGCGAGGGGGTTCGAGGGGGAGCTGTTTTTT.

This chain uses TRBV5-4 with TRBJ2-3, with TRBD2 identical over 11 bases. The length of the CDR3 is 15 residues. Germline V gives CDR1 SGHNT, CDR2 YYREEE (reference sequence). The trim removed 1 base at V and 10 bases at J, leaving 8 bases unmatched. The CDR3 DNA sequence: TGTGCCAGCAGCTTGCAAACTAGCGGGAGAAGGTCGCAGTATTTT. Translated, it gives CASSLQTSGRRSQYF.

The table lists this clone with a count of one. This chain connects TRBV11-2 to TRBJ2-1, with TRBD1 matching over 8 bases. The V gene end was trimmed by 6 bases and the J gene end by 5 bases; junction bases not matched to a gene: 9. Germline values: CDR1 SGHAT, CDR2 FQNNGV. The CDR3 is 15 residues long. The CDR3 sequence is CASRYLRDRNNEQFF. As DNA, the CDR3 is TGTGCCAGCAGATACCTACGGGACAGGAACAATGAGCAGTTCTTC.

This clone has just one count. The chain joins TRBV27 to TRBJ2-6; a possible D gene is TRBD2 (5 bases). Trimming removed 6 bases at V and 0 bases at J, with 12 bases between. This CDR3 region has 16 residues. CDR1 MNHEY and CDR2 SMNVEV come from the germline V gene (reference sequence). CDR3 nucleotide sequence: TGTGCCAGCAGCCGGAGGCCGAACTCTGGGGCCAACGTCCTGACTTTC. Its translation is CASSRRPNSGANVLTF.

Here the CDR3 DNA reads TGTGCCAGCAGCTTAGGTTACAGGGGGCCCGATTCACCCCTCCACTTT. Translated: CASSLGYRGPDSPLHF. This chain joins TRBV7-6 and TRBJ1-6; 9 positions agree with TRBD1. Germline CDR1 reads SGHVS; CDR2 reads FNYEAQ. The CDR3 totals 16 residues. V dropped 1 base and J dropped 8; count of bases not matched to a gene: 6.

The chain employs TRBV27 and TRBJ2-1; 8 positions match TRBD2. The germline V gene encodes CDR1 MNHEY and CDR2 SMNVEV (reference sequence). The CDR3 covers 14 residues. Losses at the gene ends were 6 bases for V and 6 bases for J; bases not matched to a gene: 7. The CDR3 coding sequence is TGTGCCAGCAGGACTAGCGCCTACCTCAATGAGCAGTTCTTC. This codes for CASRTSAYLNEQFF.

This rearrangement joins TRBV7-8 to TRBJ2-2, with TRBD2 matching 9 bases. Germline CDR1 reads SGHVS; CDR2 reads FQNEAQ. This CDR3 spans 20 amino acids. J gave up 4 bases and V 5 bases, and 20 bases lay outside the gene matches. CDR3 DNA: TGTGCCAGCAGCGATTTCCGGACTAGCGACCCAGATTTAGGCACCGGGGAGCTGTTTTTT. This gives the protein CASSDFRTSDPDLGTGELFF. Drawing the rest from reference TRBV7-8 and TRBJ2-2, the complete variable domain is GAGVSQSPRYKVAKRGQDVALRCDPISGHVSLFWYQQALGQGPEFLTYFQNEAQLDKSGLPSDRFFAERPEGSVSTLKIQRTQQEDSAVYLCASSDFRTSDPDLGTGELFFGEGSRLTVL.

V usage is TRBV7-9 and J usage is TRBJ2-1; TRBD2 matches at 8 bases. Germline CDR1 and CDR2: SEHNR and FQNEAQ (reference sequence). V trimming: 1 base; J trimming: 6 bases; junction bases outside the gene matches: 8. The CDR3 extends over 16 amino acids. CDR3: CASSLVVAGLVNEQFF. DNA of the CDR3: TGTGCCAGCAGCTTAGTCGTAGCGGGACTGGTCAATGAGCAGTTCTTC.

The genes are TRBV18 and TRBJ2-3; possibly TRBD2 for D (6 bases). Germline CDR1 and CDR2: KGHSH and LQKENI. This CDR3 contains 15 residues. V dropped 4 bases and J dropped 2 bases, with 13 bases sitting between them. CDR3 residues: CASSRAGSYTDTQYF. The CDR3 DNA is TGTGCCAGCTCACGCGCCGGGAGTTACACAGATACGCAGTATTTT. Full variable domain (missing parts from reference TRBV18 and TRBJ2-3): NAGVMQNPRHLVRRRGQEARLRCSPMKGHSHVYWYRQLPEEGLKFMVYLQKENIIDESGMPKERFSAEFPKEGPSILRIQQVVRGDSAAYFCASSRAGSYTDTQYFGPGTRLTVL.

V is TRBV28 and J is TRBJ1-5, with unresolved D. The V gene lost 5 bases and the J gene lost 0 bases, with 8 bases spanning the gap. The germline V gene encodes CDR1 MDHEN and CDR2 SYDVKM. The CDR3 extends over 14 amino acids. In DNA form, the CDR3 reads TGTGCCAGCAGTGTTCTCGGTAGCAATCAGCCCCAGCATTTT. It translates to CASSVLGSNQPQHF. Drawing the rest from reference TRBV28 and TRBJ1-5, the complete variable domain is DVKVTQSSRYLVKRTGEKVFLECVQDMDHENMFWYRQDPGLGLRLIYFSYDVKMKEKGDIPEGYSVSREKKERFSLILESASTNQTSMYLCASSVLGSNQPQHFGDGTRLSIL.

The chain is built from TRBV28 and TRBJ1-1, with 7 bases lining up with TRBD1. The CDR3 runs 15 residues. The V and J ends lost 2 bases and 8 bases, in that order; junction bases with no gene match: 11. The germline CDR1 and CDR2 sequences are MDHEN and SYDVKM. The CDR3 DNA reads TGTGCCAGCAGTTTACCAACGACAGGGCTCGGCGAAGCTTTCTTT. The encoded protein is CASSLPTTGLGEAFF.

This rearrangement joins TRBV5-6 to TRBJ2-1, with D tentatively TRBD1 (6 bases). Germline values: CDR1 SGHDT, CDR2 YYEEEE. The CDR3 spans 13 residues. V gave up 3 bases and J gave up 10 bases, with 14 bases separating them. The CDR3 loop reads CASSWDTSGEQFF. In DNA form, the CDR3 reads TGTGCCAGCAGCTGGGACACCTCGGGAGAGCAGTTCTTC.

V and J are TRBV19 and TRBJ1-2; 8 nucleotides line up with TRBD1. From germline, CDR1 is LNHDA and CDR2 SQIVND (reference sequence). The CDR3 runs to 14 residues. The J segment lost 8 bases and the V segment lost 4 bases, leaving 9 bases of the junction unmatched. Written as DNA, the CDR3 is TGTGCCAGTAGTACGGCAGGGGGCGCCGGCGGCTACACCTTC. Translation: CASSTAGGAGGYTF.

As DNA, the CDR3 is TGCGCCAGCAGCTTGAGCGATGAGCAGTTCTTC. This encodes CASSLSDEQFF. The chain has TRBV5-1 and TRBJ2-1; D not resolved. The CDR3 has 11 residues. V dropped 1 base and J dropped 8 bases, with 4 bases sitting between them. CDR1 is SGHRS and CDR2 is YFSETQ in the germline V gene.

This rearrangement joins TRBV7-9 to TRBJ1-2, with a possible D match to TRBD1 (6 bases). Germline CDR1 reads SEHNR; CDR2 reads FQNEAQ (reference sequence). Trimming removed 5 bases at V and 4 bases at J, with 11 bases between. CDR3 length: 13 residues. Written as DNA, the CDR3 is TGTGCCAGCAGCAAAGACAGGCTCTATGGCTACACCTTC. Translating gives CASSKDRLYGYTF.

CDR3 region: CASSLVFKREGSYEQYF. The CDR3 DNA sequence: TGTGCCAGCAGCTTAGTGTTTAAGCGGGAGGGGTCCTACGAGCAGTACTTC. The chain has TRBV13 and TRBJ2-7, with 10 bases matching TRBD2. Unmatched junction bases numbered 7, after V lost 1 base and J lost 1 base. The CDR3 runs 17 residues. Germline lookup yields CDR1 PRHDT and CDR2 FYEKMQ (reference sequence).

The chain has TRBV27 and TRBJ2-3; TRBD2 aligns across 14 bases. The V and J ends lost 6 bases and 4 bases, in that order; junction bases with no gene match: 6. Looked up from germline, CDR1 is MNHEY and CDR2 is SMNVEV (reference sequence). The CDR3 is made up of 16 amino acids. The CDR3 bases are TGTGCCAGCAGCTCCACGACTAGCGGGAGGGCAGATACGCAGTATTTT. Amino acids: CASSSTTSGRADTQYF.